This T cell receptor beta chain was sequenced for a study of blood T cells in healthy people across ages. Per germline, CDR1 SQVTM and CDR2 ANQGSEA. V lost 5 bases and J 6 bases, leaving 13 bases between the germline ends. The CDR3 runs to 13 residues. The use of a sample-barcoded 5' primer and a J-beta primer mix characterized a second PCR of roughly 6 to 11 cycles. Tagging of each cDNA molecule was performed by a template-switch adaptor with 12 random nucleotides. TCRdb redid the calling of the 5' RACE reads with MiXCR, one entry per CDR3 protein. The sample has hundreds of thousands of distinct CDR3 sequences, around 38% seen once.

The chain recombines TRBV29-1 with TRBJ2-2, with D possibly matching TRBD2 (5 bases). The TCR originated in an older man in good health. Input material: blood. The CDR3 protein is CSVKSRRPGELFF. CDR3 nucleotides: TGCAGCGTTAAGTCCCGGAGGCCCGGGGAGCTGTTTTTT.